Below are 13 T cell receptor beta chains sequenced from a single sample in a study of CD8 T cells in ankylosing spondylitis. TCRdb reprocessed the 5' RACE reads via MiXCR and lists one record per CDR3 protein. The sample carries 200,000 to 300,000 distinct CDR3 sequences, under 30% recorded once. The sequenced sample was blood, either unsorted or a sorted T cell fraction (not recorded which). The source of these receptors is a male donor with ankylosing spondylitis or in good health (not recorded which).

This clonotype was recorded many times. This sequence joins TRBV5-1 and TRBJ2-1; 10 bases fit TRBD2. The CDR3 runs to 15 residues. Per the germline V gene, CDR1 is SGHRS and CDR2 is YFSETQ. The trim removed 4 bases at V and 0 bases at J, leaving 1 base unmatched. CDR3 loop: CASSGLAASYNEQFF. The CDR3 DNA reads TGCGCCAGCAGCGGACTAGCGGCCTCCTACAATGAGCAGTTCTTC.

This clonotype has a count of ten or more. The V gene is TRBV20-1, the J gene TRBJ1-5, with 7 bases identical to TRBD1. The CDR3 has 14 amino acids. Germline lookup yields CDR1 DFQATT and CDR2 SNEGSKA (reference sequence). V lost 1 base, J lost 3 bases, and 3 bases stayed unmatched. CDR3 bases: TGCAGTGCTAGAGGTACAGGGGACAATCAGCCCCAGCATTTT. This encodes CSARGTGDNQPQHF.

V usage is TRBV24-1 and J usage is TRBJ2-3; unclear D gene. Trimming removed 5 bases from V and 2 bases from J, with 7 bases in between. Per germline, CDR1 KGHDR and CDR2 SFDVKD. This CDR3 contains 13 residues. CDR3 nucleotides: TGTGCCACCAGTGCTGGAACCACAGATACGCAGTATTTT. This sequence encodes CATSAGTTDTQYF.

This clonotype was found many times. The chain joins TRBV4-1 to TRBJ2-7, with 9 bases matching TRBD2. Trimming cost V 1 base and J 4 bases; bases outside gene matches: 5. The CDR3 is 15 residues long. The germline V gene has CDR1 MGHRA and CDR2 YSYEKL. CDR3 DNA sequence: TGCGCCAGCAGCCAAGGGACTAGCGAGGGGTACGAGCAGTACTTC. This translates into CASSQGTSEGYEQYF.

This clonotype showed up just a few times. This chain connects TRBV20-1 to TRBJ2-7; 12 bases are shared with TRBD2. The ends lost 0 bases at V and 0 bases at J; junction bases unmatched: 3. This CDR3 spans 16 amino acids. Per germline, CDR1 DFQATT and CDR2 SNEGSKA (reference sequence). This CDR3 is CSARDLAGGSSYEQYF. Here the CDR3 DNA reads TGCAGTGCTAGAGATCTAGCGGGGGGGAGCTCCTACGAGCAGTACTTC.

This clonotype showed up many times. This CDR3 is CASSRRGAYEQYF. Here the CDR3 DNA reads TGTGCCAGCAGCCGACGGGGGGCTTACGAGCAGTACTTC. V usage is TRBV7-9 and J usage is TRBJ2-7, with a possible D match to TRBD2 (7 bases). The CDR3 sequence is 13 residues long. In germline, CDR1 is SEHNR, CDR2 FQNEAQ (reference sequence). V lost 5 bases to trimming and J lost 4 bases, with 12 bases between them.

This clonotype occurred a few times. J is TRBJ2-1 and V is TRBV9; D is uncertain. Per germline, CDR1 SGDLS and CDR2 YYNGEE. V was clipped by 0 bases and J by 1 base, with 8 bases between them. This CDR3 is built from 15 residues. CDR3 protein: CASSVVVGSYNEQFF. The CDR3 nucleotides read TGTGCCAGCAGCGTAGTAGTGGGATCCTACAATGAGCAGTTCTTC. The full variable domain, in which reference TRBV9 and TRBJ2-1 provide the parts outside the CDR3, is DSGVTQTPKHLITATGQRVTLRCSPRSGDLSVYWYQQSLDQGLQFLIQYYNGEERAKGNILERFSAQQFPDLHSELNLSSLELGDSALYFCASSVVVGSYNEQFFGPGTRLTVL.

This clonotype was seen at least ten times. The chain uses TRBV20-1 and TRBJ2-7; D is undetermined. From germline, CDR1 is DFQATT and CDR2 SNEGSKA (reference sequence). The CDR3 is 14 residues long. Trimming took off 6 bases at V and 0 bases at J, with 15 bases between the two ends. The CDR3 bases are TGCAGTGCGTTCGAGCCATCTTACTCCTACGAGCAGTACTTC. Its translation: CSAFEPSYSYEQYF.

A few counts support this clonotype. The V and J genes are TRBV12-3 or TRBV12-4 and TRBJ2-7, with TRBD1 matching over 8 bases. V was clipped by 7 bases and J by 1 base; unmatched bases: 6. The CDR3 consists of 14 residues. The CDR3 sequence: CASKSQGASYEQYF. The CDR3 region has the DNA TGTGCCAGCAAATCCCAGGGGGCGTCCTACGAGCAGTACTTC.

This chain links TRBV5-6 with TRBJ2-5; 9 bases agree with TRBD1. Per the germline V gene, CDR1 is SGHDT and CDR2 is YYEEEE. This CDR3 comprises 14 residues. The ends lost 0 bases at V and 4 bases at J; junction bases unmatched: 1. The CDR3 region has the DNA TGTGCCAGCAGCTTGGGGGACAGGGCAGAGACCCAGTACTTC. It encodes CASSLGDRAETQYF. The whole variable domain, filled in from reference TRBV5-6 and TRBJ2-5, reads DAGVTQSPTHLIKTRGQQVTLRCSPKSGHDTVSWYQQALGQGPQFIFQYYEEEERQRGNFPDRFSGHQFPNYSSELNVNALLLGDSALYLCASSLGDRAETQYFGPGTRLLVL.

The chain carries TRBV5-5 and TRBJ1-2, with 9 bases lining up with TRBD1. This CDR3 is 16 amino acids long. With 5 bases clipped from V and 5 bases from J, the junction kept 13 bases outside the gene matches. The germline CDR1 and CDR2 sequences are SGHKS and YYEKEE (reference sequence). The CDR3 sequence is CASRLIGTGLRYGYTF. The DNA of the CDR3 is TGTGCCAGCAGGCTGATAGGGACAGGGTTGAGATATGGCTACACCTTC.

This clonotype was observed at least ten times. The V call is TRBV20-1, the J call TRBJ2-7; tentative D call: TRBD2 (5 bases). The CDR3 has 13 residues. Germline CDR1 is DFQATT and CDR2 is SNEGSKA (reference sequence). V dropped 4 bases and J dropped 2 bases, with 12 bases sitting between them. The CDR3 nucleotides read TGCAGTGCTACTCAGATCGGGGCCTACGAGCAGTACTTC. Its protein product is CSATQIGAYEQYF.

The rearrangement uses TRBV10-3 and TRBJ2-3; D gene ambiguous. The V end was cut by 2 bases, the J end by 6 bases, with 15 bases between. CDR3 size: 15 residues. Germline CDR1 reads ENHRY; CDR2 reads SYGVKD. The CDR3 spells CAISERRRLEDTQYF. The CDR3 DNA reads as TGTGCCATCAGTGAGAGGCGTCGCTTAGAGGATACGCAGTATTTT.